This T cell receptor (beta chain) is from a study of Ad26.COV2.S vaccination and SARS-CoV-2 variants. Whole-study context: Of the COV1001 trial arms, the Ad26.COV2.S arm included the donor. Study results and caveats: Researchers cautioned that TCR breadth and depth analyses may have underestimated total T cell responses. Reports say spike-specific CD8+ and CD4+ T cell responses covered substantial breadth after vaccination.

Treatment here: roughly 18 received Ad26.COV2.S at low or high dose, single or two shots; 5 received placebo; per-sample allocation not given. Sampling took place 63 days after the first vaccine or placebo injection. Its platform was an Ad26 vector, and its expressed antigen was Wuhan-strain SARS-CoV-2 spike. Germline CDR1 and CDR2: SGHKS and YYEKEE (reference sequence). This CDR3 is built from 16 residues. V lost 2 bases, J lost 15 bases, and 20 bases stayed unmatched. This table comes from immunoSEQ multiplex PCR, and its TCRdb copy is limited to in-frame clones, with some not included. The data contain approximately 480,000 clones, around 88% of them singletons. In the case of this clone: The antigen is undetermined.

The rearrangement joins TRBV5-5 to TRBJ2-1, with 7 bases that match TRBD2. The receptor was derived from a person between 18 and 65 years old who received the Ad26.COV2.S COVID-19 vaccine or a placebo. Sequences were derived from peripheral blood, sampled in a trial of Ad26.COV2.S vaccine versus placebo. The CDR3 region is CASSFLPSTRAGVPFF. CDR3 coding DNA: TGTGCCAGCAGCTTTCTCCCCTCAACCCGTGCGGGAGTTCCGTTCTTC.